This T cell receptor beta chain was obtained from a study of CD8 T cells in ankylosing spondylitis. Germline assignment: CDR1 LGHNA and CDR2 YNFKEQ. V was pared by 0 bases and J by 8 bases, with 5 bases between. The length of the CDR3 is 13 residues. As regards this clonotype: Its antigen is unknown.

The study's findings and limits: Ankylosing spondylitis blood appeared to be characterized by a TCR beta motif of several highly homologous variants. Clones that were linked to disease were CD8+ and were relatively rare in peripheral blood. Earlier authors reported some of these motif variants in reactive arthritis synovial fluid and blood.

TCRdb reprocessed the 5' RACE reads via MiXCR and lists one record per CDR3 protein. The sample gives some 400,000 distinct CDR3 sequences, 20% to 25% of which show up once; about 15% is in the top ten. The rearrangement uses TRBV4-2 and TRBJ1-6; D is uncertain. Sequenced material: blood, either unsorted or a sorted T cell fraction (not recorded which). This clonotype was obtained from a male donor with ankylosing spondylitis. The CDR3, as DNA: TGTGCCAGCAGCCAAGACCCTGATTCACCCCTCCACTTT. It encodes CASSQDPDSPLHF.